These T cell receptor beta chains were read from a single sample in a study of cytomegalovirus exposure and HLA in healthy donors. Generated by immunoSEQ multiplex PCR, the TCRdb table keeps only in-frame clones and is missing some. The data hold 180,000 or so clones, with roughly 85% observed a single time. Sequences were obtained from PBMCs. These receptors were collected from a man in his late teens or twenties in good health and CMV-seropositive. Both conserved end residues are part of each CDR3. A D gene is named only where the DNA matches it firmly. The size entry is marked missing in some rows and otherwise reads once, few, many or a size class.

V	D	J	size	length	CDR3	DNA
TRBV15	-	TRBJ2-5	-	13	CATSRDRIWTQYF	TGTGCCACCAGCAGAGATAGAATCTGGACCCAGTACTTC
TRBV6-5	-	TRBJ1-2	-	15	CASSFTGGSYYGYTF	TGTGCCAGCAGTTTTACGGGGGGCTCTTACTATGGCTACACCTTC
TRBV4-1	TRBD1	TRBJ1-2	once	18	CASSHVLRDRDQNYGYTF	TGCGCCAGCAGCCACGTACTCCGGGACAGGGATCAGAACTATGGCTACACCTTC
TRBV7-9	-	TRBJ1-3	-	13	CASSLNSGNTIYF	TGTGCCAGCAGCTTAAACAGCGGAAACACCATATATTTT
TRBV4-1	TRBD2	TRBJ2-1	once	17	CASSQGPAAGEDNEQFF	TGCGCCAGCAGCCAAGGGCCCGCAGCGGGGGAAGACAATGAGCAGTTCTTC
TRBV14	-	TRBJ2-5	-	13	CASSRAVWETQYF	TGTGCCAGCAGCCGGGCAGTTTGGGAGACCCAGTACTTC
TRBV19	-	TRBJ2-7	-	15	CASSMVSADTYEQYF	TGTGCCAGTAGCATGGTGTCAGCCGACACCTACGAGCAGTACTTC
TRBV5-4	TRBD2	TRBJ2-3	-	15	CASSYGGGGTDTQYF	TGTGCCAGCAGCTACGGCGGGGGAGGCACAGATACGCAGTATTTT
TRBV7-9	-	TRBJ1-1	-	16	CASRKSTSPPNTEAFF	TGTGCCAGCAGGAAATCGACTTCACCCCCGAACACTGAAGCTTTCTTT
TRBV7-8	-	TRBJ2-7	-	16	CASSLVGNTITTEQYF	TGTGCCAGCAGCTTAGTTGGAAATACAATAACTACGGAGCAGTACTTC
TRBV10-1	TRBD1	TRBJ1-2	-	13	CASAGQGIYGYTF	TGCGCCAGTGCGGGACAGGGGATTTATGGCTACACCTTC
TRBV27	TRBD1	TRBJ1-2	once	13	CASSSTGGIGYTF	TGTGCCAGCAGTTCTACAGGGGGAATTGGCTACACCTTC
TRBV19	-	TRBJ1-2	-	14	CASSIGGVIYGYTF	TGTGCCAGTAGTATAGGCGGCGTTATCTATGGCTACACCTTC
TRBV5-1	TRBD1	TRBJ1-2	-	14	CASSFDRASYGYTF	TGCGCCAGCAGCTTCGACAGGGCTTCGTATGGCTACACCTTC